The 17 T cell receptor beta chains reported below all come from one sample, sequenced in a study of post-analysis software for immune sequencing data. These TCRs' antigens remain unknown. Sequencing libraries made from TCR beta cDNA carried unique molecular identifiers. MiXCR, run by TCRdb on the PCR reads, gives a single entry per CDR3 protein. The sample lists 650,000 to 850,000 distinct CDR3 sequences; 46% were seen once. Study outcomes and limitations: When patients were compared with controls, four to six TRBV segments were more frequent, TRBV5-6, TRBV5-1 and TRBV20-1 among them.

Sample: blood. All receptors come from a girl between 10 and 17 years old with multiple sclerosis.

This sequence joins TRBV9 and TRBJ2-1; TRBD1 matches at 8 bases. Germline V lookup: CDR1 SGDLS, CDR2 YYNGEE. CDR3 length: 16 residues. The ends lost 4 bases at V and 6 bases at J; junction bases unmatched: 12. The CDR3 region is CASSIRGQGAFNEQFF. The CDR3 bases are TGTGCCAGCAGCATACGAGGACAGGGTGCCTTCAATGAGCAGTTCTTC.

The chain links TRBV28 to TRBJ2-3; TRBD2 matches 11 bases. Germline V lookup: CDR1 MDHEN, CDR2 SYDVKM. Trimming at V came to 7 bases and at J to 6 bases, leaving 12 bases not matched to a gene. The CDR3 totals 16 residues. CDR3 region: CASNTLLAGALDTQYF. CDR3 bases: TGTGCCAGCAATACTCTACTAGCGGGAGCCTTGGATACGCAGTATTTT.

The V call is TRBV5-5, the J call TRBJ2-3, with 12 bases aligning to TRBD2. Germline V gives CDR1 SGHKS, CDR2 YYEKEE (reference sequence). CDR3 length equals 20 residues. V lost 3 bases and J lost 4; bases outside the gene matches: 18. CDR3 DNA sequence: TGTGCCAGCAGCTCTTCCTCTTTCCTAGCGGGAGGGTCCGGATCAGATACGCAGTATTTT. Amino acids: CASSSSSFLAGGSGSDTQYF.

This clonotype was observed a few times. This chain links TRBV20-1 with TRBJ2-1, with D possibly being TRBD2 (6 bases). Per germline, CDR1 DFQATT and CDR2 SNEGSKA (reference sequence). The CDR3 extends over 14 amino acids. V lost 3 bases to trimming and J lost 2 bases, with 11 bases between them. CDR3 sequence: CSASGSNTYNEQFF. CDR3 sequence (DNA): TGCAGTGCTAGCGGGAGTAATACCTACAATGAGCAGTTCTTC.

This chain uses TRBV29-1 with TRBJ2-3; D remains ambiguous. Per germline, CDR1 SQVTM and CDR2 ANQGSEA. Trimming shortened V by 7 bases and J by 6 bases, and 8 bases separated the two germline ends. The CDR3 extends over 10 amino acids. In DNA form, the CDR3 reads TGCAGCGCCGGAAGGGATACGCAGTATTTT. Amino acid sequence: CSAGRDTQYF.

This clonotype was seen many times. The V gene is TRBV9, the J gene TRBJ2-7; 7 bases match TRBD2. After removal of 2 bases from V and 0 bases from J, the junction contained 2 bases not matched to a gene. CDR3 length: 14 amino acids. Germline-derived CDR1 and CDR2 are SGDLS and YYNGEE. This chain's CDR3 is CASSVGGSSYEQYF. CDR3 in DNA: TGTGCCAGCAGCGTCGGGGGGAGCTCCTACGAGCAGTACTTC.

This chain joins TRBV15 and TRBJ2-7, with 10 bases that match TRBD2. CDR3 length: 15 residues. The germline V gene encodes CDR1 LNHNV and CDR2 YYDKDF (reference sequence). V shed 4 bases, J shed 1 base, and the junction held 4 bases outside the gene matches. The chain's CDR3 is CATSTGTSESYEQYF. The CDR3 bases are TGTGCCACCAGCACTGGGACTAGCGAATCCTACGAGCAGTACTTC. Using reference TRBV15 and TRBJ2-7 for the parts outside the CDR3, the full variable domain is DAMVIQNPRYQVTQFGKPVTLSCSQTLNHNVMYWYQQKSSQAPKLLFHYYDKDFNNEADTPDNFQSRRPNTSFCFLDIRSPGLGDTAMYLCATSTGTSESYEQYFGPGTRLTVT.

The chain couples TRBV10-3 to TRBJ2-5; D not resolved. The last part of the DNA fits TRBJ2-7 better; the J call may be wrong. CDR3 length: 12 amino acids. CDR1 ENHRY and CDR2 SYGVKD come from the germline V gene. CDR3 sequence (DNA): TGTGCCATCAAGAATCCTGGGGACGAGCAGTACTTC. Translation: CAIKNPGDEQYF.

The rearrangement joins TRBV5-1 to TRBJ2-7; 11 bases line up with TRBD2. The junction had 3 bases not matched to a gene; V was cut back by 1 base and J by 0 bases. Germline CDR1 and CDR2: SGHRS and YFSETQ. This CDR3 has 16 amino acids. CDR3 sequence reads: CASSLRLAGGSYEQYF. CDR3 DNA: TGCGCCAGCAGCTTGAGGCTAGCGGGAGGCTCCTACGAGCAGTACTTC.

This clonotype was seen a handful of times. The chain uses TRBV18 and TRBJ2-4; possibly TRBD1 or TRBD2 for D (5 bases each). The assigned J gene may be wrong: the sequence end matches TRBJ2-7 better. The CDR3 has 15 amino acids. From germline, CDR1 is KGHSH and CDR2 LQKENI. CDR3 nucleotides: TGTGCCAGCTCACCAGTCAGGGAGTTGAGCTACGAGCAGTACTTC. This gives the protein CASSPVRELSYEQYF.

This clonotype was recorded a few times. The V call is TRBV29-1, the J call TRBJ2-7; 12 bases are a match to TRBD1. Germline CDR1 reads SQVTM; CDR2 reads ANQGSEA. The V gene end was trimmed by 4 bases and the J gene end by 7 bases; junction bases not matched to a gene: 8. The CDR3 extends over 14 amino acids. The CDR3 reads CSVGRDRGPGEQYF. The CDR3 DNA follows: TGCAGCGTTGGAAGGGACAGGGGGCCGGGGGAGCAGTACTTC.

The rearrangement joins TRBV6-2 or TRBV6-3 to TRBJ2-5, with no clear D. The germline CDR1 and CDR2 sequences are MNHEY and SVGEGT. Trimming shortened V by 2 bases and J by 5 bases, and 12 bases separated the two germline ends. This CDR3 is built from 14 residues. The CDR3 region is CASSYGSGWETQYF. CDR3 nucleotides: TGTGCCAGCAGTTACGGGTCAGGATGGGAGACCCAGTACTTC.

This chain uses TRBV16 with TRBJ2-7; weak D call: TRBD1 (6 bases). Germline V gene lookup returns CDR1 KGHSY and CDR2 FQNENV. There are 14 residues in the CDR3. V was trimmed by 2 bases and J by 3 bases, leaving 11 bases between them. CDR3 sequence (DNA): TGTGCCAGCAGCCAACCTCCCAGGGGCTACGAGCAGTACTTC. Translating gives CASSQPPRGYEQYF. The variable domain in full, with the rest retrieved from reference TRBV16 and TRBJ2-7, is GEEVAQTPKHLVRGEGQKAKLYCAPIKGHSYVFWYQQVLKNEFKFLISFQNENVFDETGMPKERFSAKCLPNSPCSLEIQATKLEDSAVYFCASSQPPRGYEQYFGPGTRLTVT.

CDR3 amino acids: CASSLSRDLETQYF. DNA for the CDR3: TGTGCCAGCAGCCTCAGCCGGGATCTGGAGACCCAGTACTTC. The chain employs TRBV28 and TRBJ2-7; D perhaps matches TRBD2 (5 bases). The DNA matches TRBJ2-5 better at its end, which makes the J call doubtful. Germline values: CDR1 MDHEN, CDR2 SYDVKM. The CDR3 is 14 residues long.

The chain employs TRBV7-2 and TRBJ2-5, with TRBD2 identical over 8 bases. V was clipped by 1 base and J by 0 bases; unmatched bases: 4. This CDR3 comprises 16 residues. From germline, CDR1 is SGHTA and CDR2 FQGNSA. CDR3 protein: CASSLGSSGDQETQYF. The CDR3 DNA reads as TGTGCCAGCAGCTTAGGTAGTAGCGGGGACCAAGAGACCCAGTACTTC. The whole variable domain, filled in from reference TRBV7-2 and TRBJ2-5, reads GAGVSQSPSNKVTEKGKDVELRCDPISGHTALYWYRQSLGQGLEFLIYFQGNSAPDKSGLPSDRFSAERTGGSVSTLTIQRTQQEDSAVYLCASSLGSSGDQETQYFGPGTRLLVL.

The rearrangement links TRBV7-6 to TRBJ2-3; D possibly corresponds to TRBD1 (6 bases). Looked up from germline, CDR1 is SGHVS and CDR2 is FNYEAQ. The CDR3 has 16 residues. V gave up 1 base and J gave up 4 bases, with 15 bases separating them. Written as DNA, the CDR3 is TGTGCCAGCAGCTTAGGGTTAGGGGGTCGCGCAGATACGCAGTATTTT. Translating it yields CASSLGLGGRADTQYF.

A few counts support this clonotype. The CDR3 loop is CASSAIAGGPLPLYNEQFF. Written as DNA, the CDR3 is TGTGCCAGCAGCGCGATAGCGGGAGGGCCCCTCCCGCTCTACAATGAGCAGTTCTTC. The V and J genes are TRBV7-3 and TRBJ2-1, with 11 bases matching TRBD2. V lost 5 bases and J lost 3; bases outside the gene matches: 15. Germline CDR1 SGHTA, CDR2 FQGTGA. This CDR3 is built from 19 residues.